This record concerns one T cell receptor beta chain sequence. The antigen is unknown. For each subset, genomic DNA was distributed in equal portions over several immunoSEQ plates. The method was immunoSEQ multiplex PCR; TCRdb's version includes in-frame clones alone and lacks a portion of them. Found here are over 2,000,000 clones, roughly 93% of them singletons; the top ten hold less than 2%. This sample was included in a study of shared clonotypes between healthy human individuals. Study summary: Aged between 18 and 49, the donors were a couple of women and three men.

Study results and caveats: Few donors restricted represented genetic and exposure-history diversity.

Naive CD8 cells, CD45RO-negative and positively selected for CCR7, excluded terminally differentiated effector memory CD45RA+ cells. The receptor was derived from a man between 18 and 35 years old in good health. Some clones in this sample may be carry-over from other donors' samples. The sequencing sample was made of naive CD8+ T cells from PBMCs.

The CDR3 reads CASSSTSGRAIYEQFF. The CDR3 region has the DNA TGTGCCAGCAGCTCGACTAGCGGGAGGGCCATATATGAGCAGTTCTTC. V and J are TRBV7-9 and TRBJ2-1; 14 bases line up with TRBD2. The J segment lost 8 bases and the V segment lost 4 bases, leaving 7 bases of the junction unmatched. This CDR3 has 16 amino acids. The germline V gene encodes CDR1 SEHNR and CDR2 FQNEAQ (reference sequence).